These 2 T cell receptor beta chains were sequenced from one sample in a study of Graves' ophthalmopathy and Graves' hyperthyroidism. Transcripts of RNA were the source for amplifying TCR beta CDR3 regions. After a first-round RT-PCR with HTBI primers, a second-round multiplex PCR was run. One entry per CDR3 protein, called by TCRdb with MiXCR from the multiplex PCR reads. The profile shows 900,000 to 1,200,000 distinct CDR3 sequences, about 36% of them singletons. The sequenced material came from peripheral blood or thyroid tissue (not recorded which). These receptors came from an adult man with Graves' hyperthyroidism.

V usage is TRBV4-3 and J usage is TRBJ1-1; D may be TRBD1 (5 bases). Looked up from germline, CDR1 is LGHNA and CDR2 is YSLEER. Trimming removed 0 bases at V and 3 bases at J, with 23 bases between. CDR3 length equals 19 residues. The CDR3 DNA follows: TGCGCCAGCAGCCAAGAGTTTGGGACCCAGATTCGATTGGACACTGAAGCTTTCTTT. The encoded protein is CASSQEFGTQIRLDTEAFF.

The genes are TRBV29-1 and TRBJ2-2, with 11 positions matching TRBD2. The germline gives CDR1 SQVTM, CDR2 ANQGSEA. V dropped 8 bases and J dropped 5; count of bases not matched to a gene: 7. CDR3 size: 14 residues. CDR3 residues: CSIRLAGTTGELFF. Here the CDR3 DNA reads TGCAGCATACGACTAGCGGGGACTACCGGGGAGCTGTTTTTT.